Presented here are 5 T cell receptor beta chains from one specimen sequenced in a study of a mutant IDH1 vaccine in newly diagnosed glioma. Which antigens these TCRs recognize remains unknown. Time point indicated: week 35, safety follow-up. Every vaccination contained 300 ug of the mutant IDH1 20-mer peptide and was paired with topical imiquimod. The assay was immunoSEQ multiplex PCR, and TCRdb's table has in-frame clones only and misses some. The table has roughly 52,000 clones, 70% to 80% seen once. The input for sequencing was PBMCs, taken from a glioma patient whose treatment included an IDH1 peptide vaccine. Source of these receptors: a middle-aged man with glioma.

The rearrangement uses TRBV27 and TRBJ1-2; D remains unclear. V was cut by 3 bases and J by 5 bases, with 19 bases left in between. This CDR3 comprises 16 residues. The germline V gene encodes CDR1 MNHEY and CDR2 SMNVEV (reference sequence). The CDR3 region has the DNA TGTGCCAGCAGTTTCGGACGTGACTTGAATTTATATGGCTACACCTTC. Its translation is CASSFGRDLNLYGYTF.

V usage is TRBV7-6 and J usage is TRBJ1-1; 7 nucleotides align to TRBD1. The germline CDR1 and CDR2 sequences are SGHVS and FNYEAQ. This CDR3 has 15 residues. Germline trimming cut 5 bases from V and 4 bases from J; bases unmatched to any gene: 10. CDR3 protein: CASSPRQGRFTEAFF. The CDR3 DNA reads TGTGCCAGCAGCCCACGACAGGGCAGGTTCACTGAAGCTTTCTTT.

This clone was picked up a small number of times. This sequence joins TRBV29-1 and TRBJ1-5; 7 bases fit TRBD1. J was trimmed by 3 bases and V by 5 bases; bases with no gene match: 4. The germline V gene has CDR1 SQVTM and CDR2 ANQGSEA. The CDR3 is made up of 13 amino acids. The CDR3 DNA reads TGCAGCGTTTGGGACAGCGCCAATCAGCCCCAGCATTTT. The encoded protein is CSVWDSANQPQHF. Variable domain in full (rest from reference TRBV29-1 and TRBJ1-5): SAVISQKPSRDICQRGTSLTIQCQVDSQVTMMFWYRQQPGQSLTLIATANQGSEATYESGFVIDKFPISRPNLTFSTLTVSNMSPEDSSIYLCSVWDSANQPQHFGDGTRLSIL.

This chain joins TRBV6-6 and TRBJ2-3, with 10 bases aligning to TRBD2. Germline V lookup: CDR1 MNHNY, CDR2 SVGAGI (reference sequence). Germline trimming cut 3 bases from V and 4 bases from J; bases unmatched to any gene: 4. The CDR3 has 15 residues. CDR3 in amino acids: CASSYLAGVADTQYF. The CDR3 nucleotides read TGTGCCAGCAGTTATCTAGCGGGAGTGGCAGATACGCAGTATTTT.

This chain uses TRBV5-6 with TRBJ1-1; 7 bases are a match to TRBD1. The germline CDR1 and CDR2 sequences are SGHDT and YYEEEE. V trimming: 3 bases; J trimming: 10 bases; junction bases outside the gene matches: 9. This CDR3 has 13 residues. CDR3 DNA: TGTGCCAGCAGCTCGGACAGGAGCCCCGGAGCTTTCTTT. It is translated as CASSSDRSPGAFF.